This T cell receptor beta chain originates from a study of human T cells and chemical hapten exposure (dated by TCRdb to about 2021). Concerning the study at large: The libraries were sequenced as a pool, and the TCR yield per sample differed mostly because of small variations in library volumes within the pool. This study followed changes in the peripheral blood TCR repertoire in vivo during primary and secondary sensitization of alopecia patients to the hapten diphenylcyclopropenone (DPC). Both TCR alpha and TCR beta chains were sequenced from each blood RNA sample.

Total RNA was isolated from unfractionated whole blood collected in Tempus Blood RNA tubes. Roughly 5 healthy volunteers were used as TCR sequencing controls and were bled at day 0, 2 weeks and 6 weeks. This clonotype has a handful of counts. What this receptor recognizes is not known. The sample holds no much larger clone one base away, and base qualities are not on file. Library preparation used 5' RACE. Sequencing used an Illumina MiSeq. During library preparation, unique molecular identifiers were attached to individual cDNA molecules so that TCRs could be counted quantitatively and reproducibly. Per the source publication's procedure: A median of roughly 98,000 TCRs per sample was observed, with a range of about 23,224 to 700,000. The Decombinator software suite was used to annotate the V, J and CDR3 of the TCR reads. For the PS versus PT1 abundance plots, all samples were subsampled to the same number of TCRs (28,000). Expanded TCRs were defined as absent before sensitization and observed at least eight times at the 2-week time point. TCRdb reworked the public reads: Q25 trimming with fastp, MiXCR clone assembly, productive beta chains retained. Merged by CDR3 protein, the rows form single entries marked with the most common genes and DNA. These V and J calls rely on TCRdb rather than the paper's analysis. This sample holds about 81,000 distinct CDR3 sequences; approximately 7.7% were observed only once. Of the sample, approximately 2.3% is held by the ten largest clones.

The CDR3 runs 19 residues from the cysteine to the phenylalanine. Only CDR3 DNA remains: 57 bases, in frame from the first base. Trimming takes 1 base off V and 2 bases off J; junction bases not matched to a gene: 10. According to the germline V gene (reference sequence), CDR1 reads LGHDT and CDR2 reads YNNKEL. The research as a whole found: The number of TCRs above 1 in 1000 frequency did not change with DPC sensitization; there was no evidence of global repertoire structure alterations. After repeated subsampling, changes were observed in the strength of the expansion versus patch-test correlation and in the threshold at which the correlation became significant.

This TCR was sampled from a male donor in good health. This sequence uses TRBV3-1 and TRBJ2-3, with TRBD2 identical over 12 junction bases. The CDR3 has the sequence CASSQVLAGGKPITDTQYF. The DNA is as follows: TGTGCCAGCAGCCAAGTGCTAGCGGGAGGGAAACCAATCACAGATACGCAGTATTTT.